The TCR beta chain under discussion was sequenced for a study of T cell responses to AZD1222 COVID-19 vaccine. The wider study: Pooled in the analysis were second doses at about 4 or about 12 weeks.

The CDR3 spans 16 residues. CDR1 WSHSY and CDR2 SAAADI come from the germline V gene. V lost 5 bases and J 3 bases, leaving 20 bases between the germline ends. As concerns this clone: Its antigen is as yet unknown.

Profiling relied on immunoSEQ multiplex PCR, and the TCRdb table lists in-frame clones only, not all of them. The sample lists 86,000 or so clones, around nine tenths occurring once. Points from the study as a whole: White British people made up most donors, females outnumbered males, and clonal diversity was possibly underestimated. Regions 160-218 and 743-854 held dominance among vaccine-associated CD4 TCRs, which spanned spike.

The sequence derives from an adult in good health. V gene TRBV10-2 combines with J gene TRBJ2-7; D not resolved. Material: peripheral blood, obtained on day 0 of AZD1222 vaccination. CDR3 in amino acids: CASSPSTTGTNYEQYF. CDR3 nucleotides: TGCGCCAGCAGTCCGAGCACTACGGGCACGAACTACGAGCAGTACTTC.